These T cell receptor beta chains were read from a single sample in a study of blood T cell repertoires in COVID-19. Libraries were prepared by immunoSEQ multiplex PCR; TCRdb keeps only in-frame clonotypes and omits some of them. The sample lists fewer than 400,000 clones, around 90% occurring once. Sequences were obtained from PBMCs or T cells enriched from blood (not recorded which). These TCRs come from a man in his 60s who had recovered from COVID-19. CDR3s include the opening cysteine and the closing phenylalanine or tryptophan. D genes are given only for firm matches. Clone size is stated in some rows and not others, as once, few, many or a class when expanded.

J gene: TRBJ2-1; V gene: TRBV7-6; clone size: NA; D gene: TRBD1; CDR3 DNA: TGTGCCAGCAGCTTAGCCCGACCGGGACAGCTAAACAATGAGCAGTTCTTC; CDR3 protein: CASSLARPGQLNNEQFF
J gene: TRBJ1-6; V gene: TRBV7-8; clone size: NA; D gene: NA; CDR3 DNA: TGTGCCAGCAGCCAAAGAGGGCAGGGGCGATCACCCCTCCACTTT; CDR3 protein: CASSQRGQGRSPLHF
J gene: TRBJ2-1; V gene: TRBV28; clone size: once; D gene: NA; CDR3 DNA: TGTGCCAGCAGTTTATCACGGGGCGGGGTGCCCTACAATGAGCAGTTCTTC; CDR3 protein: CASSLSRGGVPYNEQFF
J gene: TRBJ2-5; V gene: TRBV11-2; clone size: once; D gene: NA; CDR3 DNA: TGTGCCAGCAGCCTACGGCCTCGGACCGGGGGAGAGACCCAGTACTTC; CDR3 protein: CASSLRPRTGGETQYF
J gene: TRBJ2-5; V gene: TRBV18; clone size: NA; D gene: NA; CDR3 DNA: TGTGCCAGCTCACGCGGGACGGAAGAGACCCAGTACTTC; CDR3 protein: CASSRGTEETQYF
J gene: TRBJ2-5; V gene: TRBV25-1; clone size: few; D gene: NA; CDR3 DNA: TGTGCCAGCAGTGTCTACCAGGCGGGTGGGCAAGAGACCCAGTACTTC; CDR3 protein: CASSVYQAGGQETQYF
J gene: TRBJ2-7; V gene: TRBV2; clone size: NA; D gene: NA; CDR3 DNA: TGTGCCAGCAGTGAAGCGCTTCGCGGGGTCACCTCCTACGAGCAGTACTTC; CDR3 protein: CASSEALRGVTSYEQYF
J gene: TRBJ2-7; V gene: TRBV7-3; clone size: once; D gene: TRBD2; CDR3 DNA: TGTGCCAGCAGCTTCACTACTAGCGATGATCACCTAGGGGAGCAGTACTTC; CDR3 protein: CASSFTTSDDHLGEQYF
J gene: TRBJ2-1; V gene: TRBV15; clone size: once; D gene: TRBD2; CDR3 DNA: TGTGCCACCAGCAGAAACCCGACCGGACTAGCGGGGCCCTACAATGAGCAGTTCTTC; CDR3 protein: CATSRNPTGLAGPYNEQFF
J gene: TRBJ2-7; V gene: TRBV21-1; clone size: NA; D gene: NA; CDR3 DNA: TGTGCCAGCAGCAAAGGGTGCCCGAGGGAGTGCGGGAGATCCTACGAGCAGTACTTC; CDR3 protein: CASSKGCPRECGRSYEQYF
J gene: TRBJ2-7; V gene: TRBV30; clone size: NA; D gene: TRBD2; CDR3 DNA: TGTGCCTGGAGCTGGGGAGGGGCAGCCCCCGAGCAGTACTTC; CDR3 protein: CAWSWGGAAPEQYF
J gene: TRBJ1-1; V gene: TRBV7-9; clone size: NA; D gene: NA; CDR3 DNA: TGTGCCAGCAGCACAATGAACACTGAAGCTTTCTTT; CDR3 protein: CASSTMNTEAFF
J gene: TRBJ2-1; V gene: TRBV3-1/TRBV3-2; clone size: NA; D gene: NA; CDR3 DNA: TGTGCCAGCAGCCCCTATGGTAATAATGAGCAGTTCTTC; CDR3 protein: CASSPYGNNEQFF
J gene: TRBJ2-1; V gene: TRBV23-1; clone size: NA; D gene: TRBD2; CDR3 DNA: TGCGCCAGCAGTCAGCTAGCGGGAGCGGGCGATGAGCAGTTCTTC; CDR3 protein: CASSQLAGAGDEQFF
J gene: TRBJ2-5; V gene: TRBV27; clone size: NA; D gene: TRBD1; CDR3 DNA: TGTGCCAGCAGTCCCCTAGGACAGGGGAAGGAGACCCAGTACTTC; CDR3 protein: CASSPLGQGKETQYF
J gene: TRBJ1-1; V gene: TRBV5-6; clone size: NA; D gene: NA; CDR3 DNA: TGTGCCAGCAGCCCCCTTGGGGGGTCAGGCACTGAAGCTTTCTTT; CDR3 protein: CASSPLGGSGTEAFF
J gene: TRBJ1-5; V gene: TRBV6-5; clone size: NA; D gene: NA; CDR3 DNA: TGTGCCAGCATGACGGGAAATCAGCCCCAGCATTTT; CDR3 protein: CASMTGNQPQHF
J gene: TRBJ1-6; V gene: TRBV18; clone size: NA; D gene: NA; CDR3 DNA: TGTGCCAGCTCACCAGGGCAGGTCACAAGAAATTCACCCCTCCACTTT; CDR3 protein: CASSPGQVTRNSPLHF
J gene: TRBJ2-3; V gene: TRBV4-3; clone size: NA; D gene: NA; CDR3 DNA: TGCGCCAGCAGCCAAGATCGGGGGACGACGGATACGCAGTATTTT; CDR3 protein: CASSQDRGTTDTQYF
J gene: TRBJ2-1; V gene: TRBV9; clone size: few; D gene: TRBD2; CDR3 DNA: TGTGCCAGCAGCGTATCGGGGACTAGCGGGAGAGATGAGCAGTTCTTC; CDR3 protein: CASSVSGTSGRDEQFF
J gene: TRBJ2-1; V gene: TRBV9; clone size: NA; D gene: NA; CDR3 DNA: TGTGCCAGCAGCGTAGTATCTAGCGTGAGTGAGCAGTTCTTC; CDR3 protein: CASSVVSSVSEQFF
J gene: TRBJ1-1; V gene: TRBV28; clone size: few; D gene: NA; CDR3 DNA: TGTGCCAGCAATAAGGGAGGTTTGAACACTGAAGCTTTCTTT; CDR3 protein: CASNKGGLNTEAFF
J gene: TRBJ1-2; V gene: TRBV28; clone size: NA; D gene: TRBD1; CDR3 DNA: TGTGCCAGCAGTACGGGACAGGGTCGGGGAGGCTACACCTTC; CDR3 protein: CASSTGQGRGGYTF
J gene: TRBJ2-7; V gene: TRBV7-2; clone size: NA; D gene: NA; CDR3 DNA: TGTGCCAGCAGCTTAGATCGGGGTTACTACGAGCAGTACTTC; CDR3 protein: CASSLDRGYYEQYF
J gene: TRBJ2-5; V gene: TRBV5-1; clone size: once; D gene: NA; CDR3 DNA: TGCGCCAGCAGCACAGAGTACCAAGAGACCCAGTACTTC; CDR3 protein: CASSTEYQETQYF
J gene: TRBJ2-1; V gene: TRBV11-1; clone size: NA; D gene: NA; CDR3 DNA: TGTGCCAGCAGCCGAGTGGTCTCGGTGAGGAATGAGCAGTTCTTC; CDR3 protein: CASSRVVSVRNEQFF
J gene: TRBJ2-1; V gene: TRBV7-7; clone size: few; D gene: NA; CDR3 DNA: TGTGCTAGCAGCTTAGGGCAAGCGGAGGGAAATGAGCAGTTCTTC; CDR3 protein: CASSLGQAEGNEQFF
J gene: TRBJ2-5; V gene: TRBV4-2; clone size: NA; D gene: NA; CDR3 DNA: TGTGCCAGCAGCCCACGGGATCGCCAAGAGACCCAGTACTTC; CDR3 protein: CASSPRDRQETQYF
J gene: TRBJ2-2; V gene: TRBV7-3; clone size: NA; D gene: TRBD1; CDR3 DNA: TGTGCCAGCAGCTCCTTCACCTATCCGCGGACAGGCACCGGGGAGCTGTTTTTT; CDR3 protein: CASSSFTYPRTGTGELFF
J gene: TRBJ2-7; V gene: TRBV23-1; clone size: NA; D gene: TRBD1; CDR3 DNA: TGCGCCAGCAGTCAGAAGGACAGGGGTGCAGGCGACGAGCAGTACTTC; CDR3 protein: CASSQKDRGAGDEQYF
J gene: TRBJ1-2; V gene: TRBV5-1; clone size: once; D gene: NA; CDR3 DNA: TGCGCCAGCAGCTTGGAACGGGGTCCCAGGCTTGGCTACACCTTC; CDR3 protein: CASSLERGPRLGYTF
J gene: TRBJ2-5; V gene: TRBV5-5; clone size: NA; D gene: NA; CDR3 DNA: TGTGCCAGCAGCTTGGTTGGTCACACCCAAGAGACCCAGTACTTC; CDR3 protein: CASSLVGHTQETQYF
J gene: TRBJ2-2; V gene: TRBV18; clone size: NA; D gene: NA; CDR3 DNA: TGTGCCAGCTCACCACCGGTATACGAGGTCCCGAACACCGGGGAGCTGTTTTTT; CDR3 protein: CASSPPVYEVPNTGELFF
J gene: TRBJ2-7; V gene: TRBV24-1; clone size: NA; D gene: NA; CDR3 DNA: TGTGCCACCAGTGCACCGGGCAGGGGTTCCTACGAGCAGTACTTC; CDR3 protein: CATSAPGRGSYEQYF
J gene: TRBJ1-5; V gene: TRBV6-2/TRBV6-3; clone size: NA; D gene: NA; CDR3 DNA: TGTGCCAGCAGTTACCACAGGAATAGCAATCAGCCCCAGCATTTT; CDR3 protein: CASSYHRNSNQPQHF
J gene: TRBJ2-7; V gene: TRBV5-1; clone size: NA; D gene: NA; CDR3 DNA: TGCGCCAGCAGCTTGGTAGCGAGGTACGAGCAGTACTTC; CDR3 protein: CASSLVARYEQYF
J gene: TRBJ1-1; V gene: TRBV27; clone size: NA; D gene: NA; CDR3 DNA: TGTGCCAGCAGCCGACACTTGAACACTGAAGCTTTCTTT; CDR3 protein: CASSRHLNTEAFF
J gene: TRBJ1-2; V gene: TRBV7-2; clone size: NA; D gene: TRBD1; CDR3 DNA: TGTGCCAGCAGCTTAGGGACAGGGGCTTATGGCTACACCTTC; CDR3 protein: CASSLGTGAYGYTF
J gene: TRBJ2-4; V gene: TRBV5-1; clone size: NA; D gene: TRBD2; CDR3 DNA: TGCGCCAGCAGCTTGACTAGCGGGATGGACATTCAGTACTTC; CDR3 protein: CASSLTSGMDIQYF
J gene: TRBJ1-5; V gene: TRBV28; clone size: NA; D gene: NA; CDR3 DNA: TGTGCCAGCACCCTGAGGGACAAATATCAGCCCCAGCATTTT; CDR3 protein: CASTLRDKYQPQHF
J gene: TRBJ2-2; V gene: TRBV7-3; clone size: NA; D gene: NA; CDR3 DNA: TGTGCCAGCAGACAACAGGGCACCGGGGAGCTGTTTTTT; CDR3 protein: CASRQQGTGELFF
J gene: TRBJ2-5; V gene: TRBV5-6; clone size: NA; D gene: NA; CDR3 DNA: TGTGCCAGCAGCTTGGTAGCAGGGAGGGAGACCCAGTACTTC; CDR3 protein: CASSLVAGRETQYF
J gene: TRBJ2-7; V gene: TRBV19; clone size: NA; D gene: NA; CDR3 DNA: TGTGCCAGTAGTATATTCCACAGATCCTACGAGCAGTACTTC; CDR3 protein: CASSIFHRSYEQYF
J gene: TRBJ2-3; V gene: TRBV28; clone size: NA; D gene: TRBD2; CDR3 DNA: TGTGCCAGCAGTGGACCTAGCGGGGGGGTAGATACGCAGTATTTT; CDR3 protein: CASSGPSGGVDTQYF
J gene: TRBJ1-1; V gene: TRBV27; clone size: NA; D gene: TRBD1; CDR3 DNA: TGTGCCAGCAGGACCTTCAACAGGGGTTCTGAAGCTTTCTTT; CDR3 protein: CASRTFNRGSEAFF
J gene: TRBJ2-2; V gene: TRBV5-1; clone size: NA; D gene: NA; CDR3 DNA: TGCGCCAGCAGCCCGAACGAGGGGAACACCGGGGAGCTGTTTTTT; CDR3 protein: CASSPNEGNTGELFF
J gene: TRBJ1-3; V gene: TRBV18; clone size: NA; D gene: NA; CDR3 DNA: TGTGCCAGCTCACCTCTGGGAAACACCATATATTTT; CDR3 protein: CASSPLGNTIYF
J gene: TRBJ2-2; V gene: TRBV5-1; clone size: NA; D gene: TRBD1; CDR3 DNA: TGCGCCAGCAGCTTGGAGTACAGGGGGCCGGACACCGGGGAGCTGTTTTTT; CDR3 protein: CASSLEYRGPDTGELFF
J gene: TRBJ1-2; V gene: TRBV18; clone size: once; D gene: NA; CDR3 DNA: TGTGCCAGCTCTCCAGAGGCTAACTATGGCTACACCTTC; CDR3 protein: CASSPEANYGYTF
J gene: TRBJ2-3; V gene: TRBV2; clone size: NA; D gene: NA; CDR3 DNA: TGTGCCAGCAGCGACTTCATCTCAGGAGGGGATACGCAGTATTTT; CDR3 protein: CASSDFISGGDTQYF
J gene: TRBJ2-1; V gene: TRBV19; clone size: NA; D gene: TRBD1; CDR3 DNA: TGTGCCAGTAGTGAGGGGGCGCAGGCCAATGAGCAGTTCTTC; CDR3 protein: CASSEGAQANEQFF
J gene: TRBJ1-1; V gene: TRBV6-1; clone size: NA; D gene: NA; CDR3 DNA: TGTGCCAGCAGCATTTCGGGGATACGGAACACTGAAGCTTTCTTT; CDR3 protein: CASSISGIRNTEAFF